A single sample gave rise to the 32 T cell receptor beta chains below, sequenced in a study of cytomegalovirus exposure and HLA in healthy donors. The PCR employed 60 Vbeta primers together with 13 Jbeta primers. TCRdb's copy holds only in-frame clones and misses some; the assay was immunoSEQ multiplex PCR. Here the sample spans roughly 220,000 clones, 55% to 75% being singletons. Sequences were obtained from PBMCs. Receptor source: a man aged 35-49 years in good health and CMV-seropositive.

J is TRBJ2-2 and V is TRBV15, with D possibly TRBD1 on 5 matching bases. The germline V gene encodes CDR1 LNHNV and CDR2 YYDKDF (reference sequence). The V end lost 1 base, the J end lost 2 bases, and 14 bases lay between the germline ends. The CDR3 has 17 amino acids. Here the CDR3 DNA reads TGTGCCACCAGCAGAGCTCGGCAGGGTACAAACACCGGGGAGCTGTTTTTT. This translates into CATSRARQGTNTGELFF.

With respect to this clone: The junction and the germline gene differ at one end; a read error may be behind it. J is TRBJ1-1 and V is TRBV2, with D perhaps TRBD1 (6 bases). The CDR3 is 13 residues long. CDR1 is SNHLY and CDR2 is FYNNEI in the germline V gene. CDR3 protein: CASTRDTNTEASF. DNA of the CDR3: TGTGCCAGCACCAGGGACACGAACACTGAAGCTTCCTTT.

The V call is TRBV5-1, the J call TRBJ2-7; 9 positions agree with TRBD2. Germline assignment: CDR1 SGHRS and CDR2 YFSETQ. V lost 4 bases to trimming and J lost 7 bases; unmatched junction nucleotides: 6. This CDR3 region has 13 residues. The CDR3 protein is CASSAGLAGEQYF. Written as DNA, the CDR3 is TGCGCCAGCAGCGCGGGTCTAGCGGGGGAGCAGTACTTC.

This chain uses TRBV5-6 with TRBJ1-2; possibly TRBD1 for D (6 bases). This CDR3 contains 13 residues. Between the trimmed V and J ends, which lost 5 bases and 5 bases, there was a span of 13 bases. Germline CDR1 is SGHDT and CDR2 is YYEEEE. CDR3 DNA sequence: TGTGCCAGCAGACTTGACAGGACTTATGGCTACACCTTC. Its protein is CASRLDRTYGYTF.

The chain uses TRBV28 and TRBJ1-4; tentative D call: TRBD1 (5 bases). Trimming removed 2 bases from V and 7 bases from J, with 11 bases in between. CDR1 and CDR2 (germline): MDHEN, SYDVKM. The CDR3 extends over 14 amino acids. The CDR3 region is CASSLSRDSEKLFF. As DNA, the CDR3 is TGTGCCAGCAGTTTAAGCCGAGACAGTGAAAAACTGTTTTTT.

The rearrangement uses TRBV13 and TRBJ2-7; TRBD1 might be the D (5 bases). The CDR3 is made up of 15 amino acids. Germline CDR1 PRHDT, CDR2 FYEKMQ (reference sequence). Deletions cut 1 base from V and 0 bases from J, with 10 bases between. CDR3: CASSLDRSSSYEQYF. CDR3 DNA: TGTGCCAGCAGCTTAGACAGGAGTAGCTCCTACGAGCAGTACTTC.

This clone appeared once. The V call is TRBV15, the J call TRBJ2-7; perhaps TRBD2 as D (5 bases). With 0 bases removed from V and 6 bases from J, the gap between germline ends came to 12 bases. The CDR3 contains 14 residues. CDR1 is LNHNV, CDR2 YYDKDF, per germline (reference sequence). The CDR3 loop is CATSREVNGGEQYF. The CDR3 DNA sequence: TGTGCCACCAGCAGAGAGGTCAACGGAGGCGAGCAGTACTTC.

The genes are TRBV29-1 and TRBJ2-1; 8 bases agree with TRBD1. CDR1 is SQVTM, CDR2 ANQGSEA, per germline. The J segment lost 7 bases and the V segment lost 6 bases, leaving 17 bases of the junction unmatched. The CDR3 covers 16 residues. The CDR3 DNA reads TGCAGCGTCCAGGGTCCTGGGACAGGAATGGGGAATGAGCAGTTCTTC. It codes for CSVQGPGTGMGNEQFF.

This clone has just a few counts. CDR3 nucleotide sequence: TGTGCTAGTGGTCCGAAACCGGGACTAGCGCGCGAGCAGTACTTC. This codes for CASGPKPGLAREQYF. The gene calls are TRBV12-5 and TRBJ2-7, with TRBD2 identical over 10 bases. CDR1 is LGHNT and CDR2 is FRNRAP in the germline V gene. The junction had 10 bases not matched to a gene; V was cut back by 5 bases and J by 6 bases. There are 15 residues in the CDR3.

CDR3 bases: TGTGCCAGCAGCTTAGCCGGGATCAATGAGCAGTTCTTC. Residues: CASSLAGINEQFF. The genes are TRBV7-2 and TRBJ2-1; D is possibly TRBD2 (5 bases). CDR1 is SGHTA and CDR2 is FQGNSA in the germline V gene. CDR3 length: 13 amino acids. Deletions cut 0 bases from V and 6 bases from J, with 6 bases between.

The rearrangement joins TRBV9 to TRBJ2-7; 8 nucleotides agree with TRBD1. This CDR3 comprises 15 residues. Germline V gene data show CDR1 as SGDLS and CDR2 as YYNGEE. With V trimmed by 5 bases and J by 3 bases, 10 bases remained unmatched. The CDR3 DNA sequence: TGTGCCAGCAGTGGAGGCGGACAGGGAGGCTACGAGCAGTACTTC. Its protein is CASSGGGQGGYEQYF.

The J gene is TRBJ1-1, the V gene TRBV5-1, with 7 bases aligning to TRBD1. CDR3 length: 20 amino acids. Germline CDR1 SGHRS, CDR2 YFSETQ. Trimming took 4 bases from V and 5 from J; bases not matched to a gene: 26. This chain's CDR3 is CASSPGPVTGVTGKETEAFF. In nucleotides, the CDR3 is TGCGCCAGCAGCCCGGGACCGGTTACAGGGGTCACGGGGAAGGAAACTGAAGCTTTCTTT.

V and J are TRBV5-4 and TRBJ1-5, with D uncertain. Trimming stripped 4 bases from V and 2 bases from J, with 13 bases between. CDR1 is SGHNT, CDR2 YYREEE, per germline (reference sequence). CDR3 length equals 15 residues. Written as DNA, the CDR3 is TGTGCCAGCAGCCCGGGAAGGGAAGGCAATCAGCCCCAGCATTTT. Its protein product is CASSPGREGNQPQHF.

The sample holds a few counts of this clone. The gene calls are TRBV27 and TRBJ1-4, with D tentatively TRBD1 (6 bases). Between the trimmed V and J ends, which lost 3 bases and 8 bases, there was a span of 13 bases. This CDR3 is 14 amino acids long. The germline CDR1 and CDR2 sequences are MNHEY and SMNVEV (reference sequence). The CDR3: CASSLGGRGEKLFF. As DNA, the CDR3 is TGTGCCAGCAGTTTGGGAGGGAGGGGGGAAAAACTGTTTTTT. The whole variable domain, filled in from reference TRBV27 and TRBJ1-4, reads EAQVTQNPRYLITVTGKKLTVTCSQNMNHEYMSWYRQDPGLGLRQIYYSMNVEVTDKGDVPEGYKVSRKEKRNFPLILESPSPNQTSLYFCASSLGGRGEKLFFGSGTQLSVL.

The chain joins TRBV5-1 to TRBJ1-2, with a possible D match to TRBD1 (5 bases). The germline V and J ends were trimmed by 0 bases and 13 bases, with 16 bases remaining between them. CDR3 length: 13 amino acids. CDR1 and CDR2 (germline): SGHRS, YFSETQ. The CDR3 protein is CASSLEDSTYITF. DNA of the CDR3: TGCGCCAGCAGCTTGGAAGACAGCACCTACATCACCTTC.

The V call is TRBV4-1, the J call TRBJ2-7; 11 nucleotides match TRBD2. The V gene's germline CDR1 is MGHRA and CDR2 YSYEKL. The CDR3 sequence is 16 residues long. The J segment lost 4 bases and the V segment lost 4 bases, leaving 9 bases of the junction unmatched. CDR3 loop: CASSPLLAGGRYEQYF. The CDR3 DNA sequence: TGCGCCAGCAGCCCCCTTTTAGCGGGGGGGCGATACGAGCAGTACTTC.

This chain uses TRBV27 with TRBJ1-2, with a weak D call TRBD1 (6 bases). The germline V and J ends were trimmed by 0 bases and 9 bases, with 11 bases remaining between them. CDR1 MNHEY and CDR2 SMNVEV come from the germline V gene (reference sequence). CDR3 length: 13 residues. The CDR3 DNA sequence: TGTGCCAGCAGTTTATCTACAGGGTTGAGCTACACCTTC. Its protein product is CASSLSTGLSYTF.

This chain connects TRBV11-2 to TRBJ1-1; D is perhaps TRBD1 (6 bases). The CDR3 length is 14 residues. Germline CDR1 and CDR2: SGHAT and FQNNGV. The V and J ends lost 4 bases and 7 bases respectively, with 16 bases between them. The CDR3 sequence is CASSWRGGVLEAFF. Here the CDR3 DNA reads TGTGCCAGCAGCTGGCGAGGGGGAGTCCTTGAAGCTTTCTTT.

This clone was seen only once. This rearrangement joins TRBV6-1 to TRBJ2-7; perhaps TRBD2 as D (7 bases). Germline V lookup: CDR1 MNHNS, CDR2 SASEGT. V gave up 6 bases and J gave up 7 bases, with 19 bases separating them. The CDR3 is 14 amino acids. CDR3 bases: TGTGCCAGCAGAAAGAGGGGGGGCCGGGGGGAGCAGTACTTC. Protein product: CASRKRGGRGEQYF.

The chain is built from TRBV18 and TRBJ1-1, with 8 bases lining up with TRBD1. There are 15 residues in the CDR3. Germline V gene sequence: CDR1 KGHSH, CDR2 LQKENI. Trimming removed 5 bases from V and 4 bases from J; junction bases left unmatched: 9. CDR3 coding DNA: TGTGCCAGCTCAAAACAGGGGGTAGTAGGCACTGAAGCTTTCTTT. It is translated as CASSKQGVVGTEAFF.

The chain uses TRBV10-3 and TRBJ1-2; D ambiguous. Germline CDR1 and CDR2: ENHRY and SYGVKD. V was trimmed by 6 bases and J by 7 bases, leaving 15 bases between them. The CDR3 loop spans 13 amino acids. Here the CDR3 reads CAIRGELAGGYTF. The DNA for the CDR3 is TGTGCCATCAGGGGTGAATTGGCAGGTGGCTACACCTTC.

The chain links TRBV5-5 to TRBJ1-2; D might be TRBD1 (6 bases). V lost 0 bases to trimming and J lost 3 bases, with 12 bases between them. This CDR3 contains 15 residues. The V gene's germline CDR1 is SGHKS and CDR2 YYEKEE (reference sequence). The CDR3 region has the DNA TGTGCCAGCAGCTTGGGGACAGCAGTAGACTATGGCTACACCTTC. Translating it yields CASSLGTAVDYGYTF.

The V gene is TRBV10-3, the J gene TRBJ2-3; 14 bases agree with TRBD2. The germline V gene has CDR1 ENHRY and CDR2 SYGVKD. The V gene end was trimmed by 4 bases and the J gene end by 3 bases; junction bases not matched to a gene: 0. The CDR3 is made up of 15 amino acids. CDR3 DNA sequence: TGTGCCATCAGTGGGACTAGCGGGGGGACAGATACGCAGTATTTT. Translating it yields CAISGTSGGTDTQYF.

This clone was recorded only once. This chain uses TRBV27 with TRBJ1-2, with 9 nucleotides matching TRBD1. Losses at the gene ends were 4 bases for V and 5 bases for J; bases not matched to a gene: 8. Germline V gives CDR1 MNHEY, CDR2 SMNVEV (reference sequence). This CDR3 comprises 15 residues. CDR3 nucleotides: TGTGCCAGCAGTTCTCCCGGGACAGGGTATTATGGCTACACCTTC. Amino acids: CASSSPGTGYYGYTF.

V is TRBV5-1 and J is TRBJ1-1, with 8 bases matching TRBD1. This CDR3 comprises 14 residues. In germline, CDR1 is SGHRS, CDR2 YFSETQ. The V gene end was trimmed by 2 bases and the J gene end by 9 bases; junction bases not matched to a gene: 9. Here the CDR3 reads CASSLTAGGSKAFF. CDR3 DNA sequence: TGCGCCAGCAGCTTAACGGCAGGGGGCTCTAAAGCTTTCTTT.

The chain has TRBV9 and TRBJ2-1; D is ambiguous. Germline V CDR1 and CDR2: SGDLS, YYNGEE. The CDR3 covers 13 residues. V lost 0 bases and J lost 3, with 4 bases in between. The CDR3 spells CASSVANYNEQFF. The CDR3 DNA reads TGTGCCAGCAGCGTAGCTAACTACAATGAGCAGTTCTTC.

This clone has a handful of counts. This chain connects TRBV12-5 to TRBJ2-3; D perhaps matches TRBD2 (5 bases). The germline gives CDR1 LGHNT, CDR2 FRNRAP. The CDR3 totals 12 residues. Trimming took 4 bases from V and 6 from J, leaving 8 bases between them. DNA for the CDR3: TGTGCTAGTGGTTCTTCTAGCGATACGCAGTATTTT. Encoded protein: CASGSSSDTQYF.

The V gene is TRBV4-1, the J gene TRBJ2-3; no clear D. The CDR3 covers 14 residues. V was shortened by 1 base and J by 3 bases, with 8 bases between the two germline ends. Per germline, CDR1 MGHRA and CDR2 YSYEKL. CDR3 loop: CASSQVKLTDTQYF. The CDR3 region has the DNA TGCGCCAGCAGCCAAGTGAAGCTTACAGATACGCAGTATTTT.

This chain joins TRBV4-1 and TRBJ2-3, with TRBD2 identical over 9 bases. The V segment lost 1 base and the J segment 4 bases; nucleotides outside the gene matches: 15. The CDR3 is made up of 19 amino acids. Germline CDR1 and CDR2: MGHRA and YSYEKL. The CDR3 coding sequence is TGCGCCAGCAGCCAAGGACCAGGAAGGGCGGGGGGGCCGGCAGATACGCAGTATTTT. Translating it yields CASSQGPGRAGGPADTQYF.

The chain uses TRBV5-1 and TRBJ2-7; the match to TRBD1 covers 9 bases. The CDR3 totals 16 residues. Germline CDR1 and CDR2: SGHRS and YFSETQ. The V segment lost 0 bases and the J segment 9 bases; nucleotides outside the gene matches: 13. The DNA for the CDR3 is TGCGCCAGCAGCTTGGCCATGGGACAGGGCTTAGGGGCGCAGTACTTC. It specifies CASSLAMGQGLGAQYF.

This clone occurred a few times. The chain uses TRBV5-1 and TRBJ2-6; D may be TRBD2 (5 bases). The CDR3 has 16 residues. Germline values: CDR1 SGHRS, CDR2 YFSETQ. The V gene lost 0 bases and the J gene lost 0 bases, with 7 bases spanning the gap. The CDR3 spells CASSLGRNSGANVLTF. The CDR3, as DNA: TGCGCCAGCAGCTTGGGGAGGAACTCTGGGGCCAACGTCCTGACTTTC. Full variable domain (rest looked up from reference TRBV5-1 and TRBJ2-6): KAGVTQTPRYLIKTRGQQVTLSCSPISGHRSVSWYQQTPGQGLQFLFEYFSETQRNKGNFPGRFSGRQFSNSRSEMNVSTLELGDSALYLCASSLGRNSGANVLTFGAGSRLTVL.

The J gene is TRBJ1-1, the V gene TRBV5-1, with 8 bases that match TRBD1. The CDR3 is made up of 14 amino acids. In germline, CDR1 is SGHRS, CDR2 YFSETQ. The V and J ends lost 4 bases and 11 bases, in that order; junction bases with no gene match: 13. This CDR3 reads CASSAGQVAEEAFF. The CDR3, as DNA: TGCGCCAGCAGCGCGGGACAGGTGGCTGAAGAGGCTTTCTTT. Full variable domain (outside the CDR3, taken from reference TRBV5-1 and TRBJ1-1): KAGVTQTPRYLIKTRGQQVTLSCSPISGHRSVSWYQQTPGQGLQFLFEYFSETQRNKGNFPGRFSGRQFSNSRSEMNVSTLELGDSALYLCASSAGQVAEEAFFGQGTRLTVV.